This T cell receptor (beta chain) originates from a study of cytomegalovirus exposure and HLA in healthy donors. The study's findings and limits: DRB1 had the most TCR associations and HLA-C the fewest, a later analysis found, with rates varying by HLA locus. Later, an analysis showed that TCR beta chains associated with HLA were more clonally expanded than others that were equally common. Rarity held for most TCR sequences, but there were some public TCRs that occurred in many donors.

Of note for this clone: The antigen is unknown.

There are 18 residues in the CDR3. The V and J ends lost 4 bases and 2 bases, in that order; junction bases with no gene match: 10. Germline CDR1 is MNHNS and CDR2 is SASEGT. With 60 Vbeta and 13 Jbeta primers, the PCR was carried out. The method was immunoSEQ multiplex PCR; TCRdb's version includes in-frame clones alone and lacks a portion of them. The sample lists roughly 180,000 clones; roughly 80% were seen once. J is TRBJ2-3 and V is TRBV6-1; 12 nucleotides match TRBD2. The sample consisted of PBMCs. The TCR originated in a man aged 25 to 40 in good health and CMV-seronegative. The CDR3 loop reads CASSASFGLAGNTDTQYF. The CDR3 bases are TGTGCCAGCAGTGCATCGTTTGGACTAGCGGGGAACACAGATACGCAGTATTTT.